These T cell receptor beta chains were read from a single sample in a study of T-cell reconstitution after alpha-beta-depleted transplantation in children. Via MiXCR, TCRdb re-called the PCR reads, giving one row per CDR3 protein. This table holds about 150,000 distinct CDR3 sequences, more than 8% found once. The specimen comprised PBMCs, mostly from graft donor cells, sampled 180 days after TCRalphabeta/CD19-depleted stem cell transplant. The receptors were gathered from a female patient between 2 and 15 years old who had a stem cell transplant for congenital amegakaryocytic thrombocytopenia, so the T cells may come from the graft donor. CDR3s include the opening cysteine and the closing phenylalanine or tryptophan. The order of the fields is D gene, clone size, J gene, V gene, CDR3 DNA, CDR3 protein. The D gene is left open where the match is weak. Some rows have no size entry. The others give once, few or many, or a class for an expanded clone.

TRBD1 few TRBJ1-1 TRBV7-9 TGTGCCAGCAGCCCGAGGGACAGGGTGGCCCCCGTCTCTGAAGCTTTCTTT CASSPRDRVAPVSEAFF
- many TRBJ1-3 TRBV28 TGTGCCAGCAGCCCTCGGGGCAAGGGTTCTGGAAACACCATATATTTT CASSPRGKGSGNTIYF
- - TRBJ2-1 TRBV20-1 TGCAGTGCTATGGGGCTAGTAGACAATGAGCAGTTCTTC CSAMGLVDNEQFF
- many TRBJ2-5 TRBV7-2 TGTGCCAGCAGCTTAGGAGGGCGGGGAGGAGAGACCCAGTACTTC CASSLGGRGGETQYF
- many TRBJ2-1 TRBV7-2 TGTGCCAGCAGCTTCGACCACAGCTCCTACAATGAGCAGTTCTTC CASSFDHSSYNEQFF
- many TRBJ1-6 TRBV10-3 TGTGCCATAAGGGACGCCAATTCACCCCTCCACTTT CAIRDANSPLHF
- - TRBJ2-3 TRBV14 TGTGCCAGCAGCCAAGGATCGGCGGGTCCGAGCCGCTTGGGGGGTAGCACAGATACGCAGTATTTT CASSQGSAGPSRLGGSTDTQYF
- few TRBJ2-7 TRBV6-1 TGTGCCAGCAGTCCACGCACCGGTACAGGCTCGCTCTACTTC CASSPRTGTGSLYF
- few TRBJ2-7 TRBV21-1 TGTGCCAGCAGCAACTTCGTTGGGGCGACTACTTTTTACTACGAGCAGTACTTC CASSNFVGATTFYYEQYF
- - TRBJ2-1 TRBV5-5 TGTGCCAGCAGACCCCTTCTAGCGAACTATGAGCAGTTCTTC CASRPLLANYEQFF
- many TRBJ2-1 TRBV5-1 TGCGCCAGCAGTTTTTACGGTAATGAGCAGTTCTTC CASSFYGNEQFF
TRBD1 many TRBJ2-7 TRBV7-7 TGTGCCAGCAGCGCCGATACAGGGGCCGAGCAGTACTTC CASSADTGAEQYF
TRBD2 few TRBJ2-3 TRBV12-3/TRBV12-4 TGTGCCAGCAGTTATCCTAGCGGGCGAGATAGCACAGATACGCAGTATTTC CASSYPSGRDSTDTQYF
TRBD2 - TRBJ2-5 TRBV6-1 TGTGCCAGCACCCTACGGGGGGTTCAAGAGACCCAGTACTTC CASTLRGVQETQYF
- many TRBJ1-2 TRBV29-1 TGCAGCGTTGTATCAGGGAGGAATGGCTACACCTTC CSVVSGRNGYTF
TRBD2 many TRBJ2-7 TRBV5-6 TGTGCCAGCACCACTTTGAGAGGAATTGCTAGCGGGAGCCACTACGAGCAGTACTTC CASTTLRGIASGSHYEQYF
- many TRBJ1-1 TRBV27 TGTGCCAGCAGCCCATGGGTCGGGAATACTGAAGCTTTCTTT CASSPWVGNTEAFF
- many TRBJ1-1 TRBV30 TGTGCCTGGAGTATCAGGGTGTACACTGAAGCTTTCTTT CAWSIRVYTEAFF
- - TRBJ2-1 TRBV11-2 TGTGCCAGCATCTTAGATCATTTGTCCTACAATGAGCAGTTCTTC CASILDHLSYNEQFF
TRBD1 many TRBJ1-1 TRBV5-5 TGTGCCAGCAGCACGGGACAGATGAACACTGAAGCTTTCTTT CASSTGQMNTEAFF
- few TRBJ1-4 TRBV6-1 TGTGCCAGCAGTGTGGTGACCGACCATAATGAAAAACTGTTTTTT CASSVVTDHNEKLFF
- many TRBJ2-7 TRBV5-8 TGTGCCAGCAGTCCGCCGGGACTTAGGTCGGTGCAGTACTTC CASSPPGLRSVQYF
TRBD2 few TRBJ2-5 TRBV5-1 TGCGCCAGCAGCGAGGGACTACCCCAAGAGACCCAGTACTTC CASSEGLPQETQYF
- many TRBJ1-1 TRBV29-1 TGCAGCGTTGAAGATCTTGGGGTTGAGAACACTGAAGCTTTCTTT CSVEDLGVENTEAFF
- - TRBJ2-2 TRBV7-2 TGTGCCAGCAGCTCACAGGGAGGGAGGTTGGCCGGGGAGCTGTTTTTT CASSSQGGRLAGELFF
TRBD1 many TRBJ2-1 TRBV29-1 TGCAGCGTTGGCCAGGGGGCCTACAATGAGCAGTTCTTC CSVGQGAYNEQFF
- - TRBJ2-1 TRBV11-2 TGTGCCAGCAGCTTCTCCCCTAGCGCTGCCAAGGATGAGCAGTTCTTC CASSFSPSAAKDEQFF
- many TRBJ1-1 TRBV6-1 TGTGCCAGCAGTGCCCCGAGGGTCTGGAACACTGAAGCTTTCTTT CASSAPRVWNTEAFF
- many TRBJ1-6 TRBV7-9 TGTGCCAGCAGCTTAGCCGGGAATCCCCTCCACTTT CASSLAGNPLHF
- many TRBJ1-5 TRBV19 TGTGCCAGCTCGAACAGGGCTTCCTACAATCAGCCCCAGCATTTT CASSNRASYNQPQHF
- few TRBJ2-3 TRBV7-2 TGTGCCAGCAGCTTGGCGGGATGGGTCACAGATACGCAGTATTTT CASSLAGWVTDTQYF
TRBD2 many TRBJ2-1 TRBV6-2/TRBV6-3 TGTGCCAGCAGTTGGAGACTAGCGGGAGAGAGCTCCTACAATGAGCAGTTCTTC CASSWRLAGESSYNEQFF
- - TRBJ2-3 TRBV12-3/TRBV12-4 TGTGCCAGCAGACCTATACGAGGGAGCACAGATACGCAGTACTTT CASRPIRGSTDTQYF
TRBD1 few TRBJ2-2 TRBV5-1 TGCGCCAGCAGCCTGGTTGGGACAGGGAACACCGGGGAGCTGTTTTTT CASSLVGTGNTGELFF
TRBD2 many TRBJ2-1 TRBV6-2/TRBV6-3 TGTGCCAGCAGTCGGGACTACCCCCAGAGGGAGCAGTTCTTC CASSRDYPQREQFF
- - TRBJ1-1 TRBV2 TGTGCCAGCAGTGAATTAGGGAACACTGAAGCTTTCTTT CASSELGNTEAFF
- few TRBJ2-7 TRBV6-2/TRBV6-3 TGTGCCAGCAGTCCCAAGGGGGTTTCCTACGAGCAGTACTTC CASSPKGVSYEQYF
TRBD1 many TRBJ2-2 TRBV4-1 TGCGCCAGCAGTGTCAGGGGGACGGCGAACACCGGGGAGCTGTTTTTT CASSVRGTANTGELFF
- many TRBJ2-2 TRBV18 TGTGCCAGCTCACCACAGAACACCGGGGAGCTGTTTTTT CASSPQNTGELFF
- many TRBJ2-7 TRBV12-3/TRBV12-4 TGTGCCAGCAGTTGGGCAGCAACCTACGAGCAGTACTTC CASSWAATYEQYF
TRBD1 many TRBJ2-3 TRBV20-1 TGCAGTGCGGACAGGGGAACAGATACGCAGTATTTT CSADRGTDTQYF
- few TRBJ2-1 TRBV7-6 TGTGCCAGCAGCTGGGGGCCGGGGGCCGGTGAGCAGTTCTTC CASSWGPGAGEQFF